These 13 T cell receptor beta chains originate from one sample sequenced in a study of blood T cells in healthy people across ages. Combining a sample-barcoded 5' primer with a J-beta primer mix, a second PCR ran for about 6 to 12 cycles. TCRdb processed the 5' RACE reads anew with MiXCR; each CDR3 protein has one entry. The data contain about 780,000 distinct CDR3 sequences, roughly 60% of them singletons. Material: blood. These receptors were collected from a man aged 25-40 years in good health.

The chain links TRBV28 to TRBJ2-4; TRBD1 or TRBD2 may be the D gene (6 bases each). The J call may be incorrect, as the DNA end agrees better with TRBJ2-7. The length of the CDR3 is 14 residues. The V gene's germline CDR1 is MDHEN and CDR2 SYDVKM. CDR3 in DNA: TGTGCCAGCAGTTTAATGGGGGGCACCTACGAGCAGTACTTC. This sequence encodes CASSLMGGTYEQYF.

This clonotype came up once. The rearrangement uses TRBV20-1 and TRBJ1-1, with TRBD1 as a possible D gene (5 bases). V was pared by 5 bases and J by 4 bases, with 14 bases between. Germline lookup yields CDR1 DFQATT and CDR2 SNEGSKA (reference sequence). The CDR3 is 13 amino acids. The CDR3 DNA reads TGCAGTGCTCACACCCCAGGGATCACTGAAGCTTTCTTT. It encodes CSAHTPGITEAFF.

This clonotype was counted a single time. J is TRBJ2-3 and V is TRBV27, with D unresolved. The CDR3 length is 13 residues. V was cut by 3 bases and J by 6 bases, with 10 bases left in between. Germline V lookup: CDR1 MNHEY, CDR2 SMNVEV (reference sequence). The CDR3 spells CASSFSYTDTQYF. The DNA for the CDR3 is TGTGCCAGCAGTTTTAGTTACACGGATACGCAGTATTTT.

J is TRBJ2-7 and V is TRBV29-1, with unresolved D. The ends were cut back, 1 base at V and 6 bases at J, with 7 bases in the middle. Germline V gene lookup returns CDR1 SQVTM and CDR2 ANQGSEA. The CDR3 is made up of 11 amino acids. The CDR3 here is CSVEGPSEQYF. CDR3 coding DNA: TGCAGCGTTGAAGGCCCCAGCGAGCAGTACTTC.

The chain combines TRBV29-1 with TRBJ2-1; 11 nucleotides agree with TRBD2. V was pared by 0 bases and J by 2 bases, with 3 bases of the junction left unmatched. The CDR3 consists of 16 residues. The germline V gene has CDR1 SQVTM and CDR2 ANQGSEA. CDR3 residues: CSVEDLTSGAYNEQFF. As DNA, the CDR3 is TGCAGCGTTGAAGATTTGACTAGCGGGGCCTACAATGAGCAGTTCTTC.

Written as DNA, the CDR3 is TGTGCCAGCAGCTCCCCGCCCCGGGCCCTCGGGCGGCCCCAGCATTTT. It yields the protein CASSSPPRALGRPQHF. V and J are TRBV16 and TRBJ1-5; D not certain. Germline V CDR1 and CDR2: KGHSY, FQNENV. CDR3 size: 16 residues. The ends were cut back, 5 bases at V and 9 bases at J, with 23 bases in the middle. The full variable domain, in which reference TRBV16 and TRBJ1-5 provide the parts outside the CDR3, is GEEVAQTPKHLVRGEGQKAKLYCAPIKGHSYVFWYQQVLKNEFKFLISFQNENVFDETGMPKERFSAKCLPNSPCSLEIQATKLEDSAVYFCASSSPPRALGRPQHFGDGTRLSIL.

The rearrangement uses TRBV29-1 and TRBJ1-1; D remains ambiguous. The CDR3 loop spans 11 amino acids. The V end lost 8 bases, the J end lost 5 bases, and 12 bases lay between the germline ends. The V gene's germline CDR1 is SQVTM and CDR2 ANQGSEA. The CDR3 region has the DNA TGCAGCTTCCCGGAGGGAACTGAAGCTTTCTTT. This gives the protein CSFPEGTEAFF.

The rearrangement uses TRBV7-3 and TRBJ1-1; D may be TRBD1 (5 bases). Trimming pared 3 bases from V and 4 bases from J, leaving 9 bases between. Germline V lookup: CDR1 SGHTA, CDR2 FQGTGA. The CDR3 is 13 amino acids. The DNA for the CDR3 is TGTGCCAGCAGCTTCCAGGGTTTCACTGAAGCTTTCTTT. Translating gives CASSFQGFTEAFF.

The V and J genes are TRBV7-9 and TRBJ1-1, with D unclear. CDR3 length: 15 amino acids. Germline lookup yields CDR1 SEHNR and CDR2 FQNEAQ (reference sequence). V lost 5 bases and J lost 1, with 14 bases in between. CDR3 sequence reads: CASSQNGFGNTEAFF. CDR3 sequence (DNA): TGTGCCAGCAGCCAAAACGGGTTCGGGAACACTGAAGCTTTCTTT. Filled out from reference TRBV7-9 and TRBJ1-1, the complete variable domain reads DTGVSQNPRHKITKRGQNVTFRCDPISEHNRLYWYRQTLGQGPEFLTYFQNEAQLEKSRLLSDRFSAERPKGSFSTLEIQRTEQGDSAMYLCASSQNGFGNTEAFFGQGTRLTVV.

This clonotype is a singleton in its sample. The V call is TRBV12-3 or TRBV12-4, the J call TRBJ1-4, with TRBD1 matching 7 bases. The CDR3 runs 16 residues. The junction had 12 bases not matched to a gene; V was cut back by 4 bases and J by 7 bases. The DNA for the CDR3 is TGTGCCAGCAGTTCCGGCGACAGGGCTAAGGTTGAAAAACTGTTTTTT. Amino acid sequence: CASSSGDRAKVEKLFF.

This clonotype was counted between two and nine times. V and J are TRBV27 and TRBJ2-1; possible D gene TRBD1, 5 bases. V was pared by 4 bases and J by 8 bases, with 12 bases between. The length of the CDR3 is 13 residues. Germline values: CDR1 MNHEY, CDR2 SMNVEV (reference sequence). The CDR3 protein is CASSSNPGHEQFF. CDR3 sequence (DNA): TGTGCCAGCAGTTCAAACCCAGGGCATGAGCAGTTCTTC.

The chain couples TRBV7-2 to TRBJ2-3; no clear D. The germline gives CDR1 SGHTA, CDR2 FQGNSA. The length of the CDR3 is 14 residues. V lost 5 bases and J 1 base, leaving 10 bases between the germline ends. CDR3 nucleotide sequence: TGTGCCAGCAGCCCCGGCTACCGCACAGATACGCAGTATTTT. It translates to CASSPGYRTDTQYF.

A few counts support this clonotype. This chain connects TRBV7-2 to TRBJ2-3; 7 bases are shared with TRBD2. This CDR3 has 13 amino acids. Germline CDR1 is SGHTA and CDR2 is FQGNSA. The V and J ends lost 4 bases and 6 bases, in that order; junction bases with no gene match: 4. As DNA, the CDR3 is TGTGCCAGCAGCTCTACTAGCGTCGATACGCAGTATTTT. This translates into CASSSTSVDTQYF.